The present T cell receptor beta chain was sequenced within a study of technical replicates of blood from a few donors. Sequencing used immunoSEQ multiplex PCR; TCRdb keeps in-frame clones, though not all of them. The sample has tens of thousands of clones, about 97% seen once; the top ten hold roughly 0.25%. V lost 3 bases, J lost 3 bases, and 8 bases lay in between. CDR3 length equals 13 residues. In germline, CDR1 is MGHDK, CDR2 SYGVNS. Sequencing input: T cells isolated from PBMCs. The origin of this receptor is a human donor in good health. The rearrangement links TRBV25-1 to TRBJ1-1; D call uncertain. CDR3 amino acids: CASSEAAYTEAFF. CDR3 bases: TGTGCCAGCAGTGAGGCGGCATACACTGAAGCTTTCTTT.